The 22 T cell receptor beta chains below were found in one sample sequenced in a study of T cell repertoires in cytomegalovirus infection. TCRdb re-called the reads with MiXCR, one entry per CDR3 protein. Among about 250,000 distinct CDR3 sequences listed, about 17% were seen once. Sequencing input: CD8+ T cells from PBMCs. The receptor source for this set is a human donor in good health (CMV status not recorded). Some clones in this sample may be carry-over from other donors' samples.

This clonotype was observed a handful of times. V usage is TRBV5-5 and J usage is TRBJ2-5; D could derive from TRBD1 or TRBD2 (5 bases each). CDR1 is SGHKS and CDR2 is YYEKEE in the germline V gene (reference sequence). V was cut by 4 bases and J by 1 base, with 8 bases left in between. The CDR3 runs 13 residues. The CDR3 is CASSTGLQETQYF. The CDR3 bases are TGTGCCAGCAGCACGGGGCTCCAAGAGACCCAGTACTTC.

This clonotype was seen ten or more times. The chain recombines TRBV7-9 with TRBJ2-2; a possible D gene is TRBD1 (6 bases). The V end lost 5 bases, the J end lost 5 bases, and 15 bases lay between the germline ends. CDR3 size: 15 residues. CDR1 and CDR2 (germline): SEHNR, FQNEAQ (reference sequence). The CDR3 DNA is TGTGCCAGCAGCCCGGGGACACCCATGACCGGGGAGCTGTTTTTT. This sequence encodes CASSPGTPMTGELFF.

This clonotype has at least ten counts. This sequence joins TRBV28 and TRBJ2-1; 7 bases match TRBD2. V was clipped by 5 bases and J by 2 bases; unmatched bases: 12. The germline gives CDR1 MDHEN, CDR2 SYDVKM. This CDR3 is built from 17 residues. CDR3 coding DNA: TGTGCCAGCAGTCCCGTCCGGGGGGATATGCCCTACAATGAGCAGTTCTTC. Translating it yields CASSPVRGDMPYNEQFF.

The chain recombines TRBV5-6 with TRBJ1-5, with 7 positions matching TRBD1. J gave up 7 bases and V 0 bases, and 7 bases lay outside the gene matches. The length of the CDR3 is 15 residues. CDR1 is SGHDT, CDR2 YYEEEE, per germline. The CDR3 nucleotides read TGTGCCAGCAGCTTGGCTGGGGCAGGGGGGCAGCCCCAGCATTTT. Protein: CASSLAGAGGQPQHF.

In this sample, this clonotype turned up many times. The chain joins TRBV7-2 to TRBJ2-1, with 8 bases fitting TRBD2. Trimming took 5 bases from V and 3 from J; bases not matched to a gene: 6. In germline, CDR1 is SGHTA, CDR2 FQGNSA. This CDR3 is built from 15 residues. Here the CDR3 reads CASSGGGGRYNEQFF. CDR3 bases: TGTGCCAGCAGCGGTGGCGGGGGGCGCTACAATGAGCAGTTCTTC. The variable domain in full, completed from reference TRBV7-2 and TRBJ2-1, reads GAGVSQSPSNKVTEKGKDVELRCDPISGHTALYWYRQSLGQGLEFLIYFQGNSAPDKSGLPSDRFSAERTGGSVSTLTIQRTQQEDSAVYLCASSGGGGRYNEQFFGPGTRLTVL.

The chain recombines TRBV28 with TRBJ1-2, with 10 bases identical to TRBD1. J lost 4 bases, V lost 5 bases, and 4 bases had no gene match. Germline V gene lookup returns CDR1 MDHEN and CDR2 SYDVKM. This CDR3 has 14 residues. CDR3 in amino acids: CASSQTGGSYGYTF. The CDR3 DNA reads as TGTGCCAGCAGTCAGACAGGGGGCTCCTATGGCTACACCTTC.

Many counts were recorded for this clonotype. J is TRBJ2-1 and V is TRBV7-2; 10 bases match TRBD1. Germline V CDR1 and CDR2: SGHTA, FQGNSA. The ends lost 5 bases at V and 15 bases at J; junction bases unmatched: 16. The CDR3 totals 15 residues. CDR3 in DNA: TGTGCCAGCAGCGACCCCGGGACAGGGGATGATCGGGGGTTCTTC. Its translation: CASSDPGTGDDRGFF.

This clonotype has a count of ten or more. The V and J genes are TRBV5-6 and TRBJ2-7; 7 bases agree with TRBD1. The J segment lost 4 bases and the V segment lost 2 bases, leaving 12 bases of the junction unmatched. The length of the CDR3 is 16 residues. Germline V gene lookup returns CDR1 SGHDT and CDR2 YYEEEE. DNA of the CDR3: TGTGCCAGCAGCTTAACCGGGACAGCAGTAGGTTACGAGCAGTACTTC. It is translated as CASSLTGTAVGYEQYF.

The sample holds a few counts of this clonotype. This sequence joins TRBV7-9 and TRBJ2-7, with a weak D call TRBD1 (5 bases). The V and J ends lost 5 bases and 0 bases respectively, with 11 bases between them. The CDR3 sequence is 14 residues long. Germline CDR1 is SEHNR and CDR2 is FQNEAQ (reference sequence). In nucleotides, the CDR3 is TGTGCCAGCAGCCAAACAGGCCTCTCCTACGAGCAGTACTTC. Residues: CASSQTGLSYEQYF.

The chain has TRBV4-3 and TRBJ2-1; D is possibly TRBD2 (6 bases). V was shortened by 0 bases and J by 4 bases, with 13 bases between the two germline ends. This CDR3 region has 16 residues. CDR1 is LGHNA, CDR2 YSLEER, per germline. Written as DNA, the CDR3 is TGCGCCAGCAGCCAAGAAGGCGGGGTCTTTTACAATGAGCAGTTCTTC. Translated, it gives CASSQEGGVFYNEQFF.

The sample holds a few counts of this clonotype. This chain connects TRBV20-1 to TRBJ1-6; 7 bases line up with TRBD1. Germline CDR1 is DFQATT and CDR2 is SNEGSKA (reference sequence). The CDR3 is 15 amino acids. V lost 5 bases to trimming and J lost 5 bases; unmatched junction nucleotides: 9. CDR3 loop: CSAEITGVDNSPLHF. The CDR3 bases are TGCAGTGCTGAAATTACAGGGGTGGATAATTCACCCCTCCACTTT.

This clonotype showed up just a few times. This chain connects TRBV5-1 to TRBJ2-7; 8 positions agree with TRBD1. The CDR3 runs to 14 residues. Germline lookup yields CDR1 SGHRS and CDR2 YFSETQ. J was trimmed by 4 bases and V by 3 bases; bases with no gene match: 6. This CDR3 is CASSSTGAVYEQYF. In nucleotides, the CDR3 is TGCGCCAGCAGCTCGACAGGGGCCGTGTACGAGCAGTACTTC.

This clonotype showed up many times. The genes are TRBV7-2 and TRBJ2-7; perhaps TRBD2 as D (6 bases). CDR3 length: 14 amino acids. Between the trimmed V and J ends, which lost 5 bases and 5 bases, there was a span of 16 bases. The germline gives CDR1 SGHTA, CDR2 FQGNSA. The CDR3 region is CASSHIGGDDEQYF. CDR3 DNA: TGTGCCAGCAGCCATATCGGAGGGGACGACGAGCAGTACTTC.

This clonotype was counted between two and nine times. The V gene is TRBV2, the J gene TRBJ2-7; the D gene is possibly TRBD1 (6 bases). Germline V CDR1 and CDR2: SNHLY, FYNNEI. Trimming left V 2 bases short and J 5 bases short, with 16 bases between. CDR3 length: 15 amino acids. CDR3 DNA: TGTGCCAGCAGTGAACTCGGGGCAGGGGATAACGAGCAGTACTTC. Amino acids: CASSELGAGDNEQYF.

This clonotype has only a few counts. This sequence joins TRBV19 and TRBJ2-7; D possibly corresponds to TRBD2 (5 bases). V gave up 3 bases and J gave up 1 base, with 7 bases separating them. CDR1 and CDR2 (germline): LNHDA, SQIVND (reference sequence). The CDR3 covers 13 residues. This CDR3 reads CASSMDFSYEQYF. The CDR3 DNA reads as TGTGCCAGTAGTATGGACTTTTCCTACGAGCAGTACTTC. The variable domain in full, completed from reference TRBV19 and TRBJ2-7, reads DGGITQSPKYLFRKEGQNVTLSCEQNLNHDAMYWYRQDPGQGLRLIYYSQIVNDFQKGDIAEGYSVSREKKESFPLTVTSAQKNPTAFYLCASSMDFSYEQYFGPGTRLTVT.

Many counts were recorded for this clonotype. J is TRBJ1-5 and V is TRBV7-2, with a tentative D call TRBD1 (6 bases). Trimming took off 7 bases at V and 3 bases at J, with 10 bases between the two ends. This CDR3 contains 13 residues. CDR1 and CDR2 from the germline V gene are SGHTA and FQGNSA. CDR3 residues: CASTTGNNQPQHF. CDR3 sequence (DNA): TGTGCCAGCACAACAGGGAACAATCAGCCCCAGCATTTT.

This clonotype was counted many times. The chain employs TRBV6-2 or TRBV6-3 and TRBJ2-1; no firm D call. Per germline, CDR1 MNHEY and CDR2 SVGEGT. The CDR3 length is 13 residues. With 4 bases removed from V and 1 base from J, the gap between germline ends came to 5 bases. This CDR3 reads CASSSVSYNEQFF. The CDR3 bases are TGTGCCAGCAGTTCAGTATCCTACAATGAGCAGTTCTTC.

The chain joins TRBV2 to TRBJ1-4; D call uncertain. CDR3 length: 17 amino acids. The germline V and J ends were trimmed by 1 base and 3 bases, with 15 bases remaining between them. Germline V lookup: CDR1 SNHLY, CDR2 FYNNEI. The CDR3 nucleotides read TGTGCCAGCAGTGAAGATTTGGCCGACCCCGCTAATGAAAAACTGTTTTTT. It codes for CASSEDLADPANEKLFF.

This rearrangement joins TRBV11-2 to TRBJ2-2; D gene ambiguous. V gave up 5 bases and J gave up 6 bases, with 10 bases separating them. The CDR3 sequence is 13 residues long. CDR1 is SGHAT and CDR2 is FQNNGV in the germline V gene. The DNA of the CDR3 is TGTGCCAGCAGCCCCCTCTCACCCGGGGAGCTGTTTTTT. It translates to CASSPLSPGELFF.

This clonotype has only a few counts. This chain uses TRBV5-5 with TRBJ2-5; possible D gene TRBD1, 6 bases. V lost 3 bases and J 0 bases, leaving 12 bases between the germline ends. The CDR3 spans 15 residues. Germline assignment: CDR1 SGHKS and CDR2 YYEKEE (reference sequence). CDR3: CASSWGWDNQETQYF. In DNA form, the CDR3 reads TGTGCCAGCAGCTGGGGCTGGGACAACCAAGAGACCCAGTACTTC.

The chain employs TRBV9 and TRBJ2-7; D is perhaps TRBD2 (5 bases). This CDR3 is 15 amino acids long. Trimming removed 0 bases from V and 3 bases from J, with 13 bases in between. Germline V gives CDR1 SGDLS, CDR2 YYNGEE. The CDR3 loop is CASSVDAAAGYEQYF. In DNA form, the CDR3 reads TGTGCCAGCAGCGTAGATGCGGCGGCGGGCTACGAGCAGTACTTC.

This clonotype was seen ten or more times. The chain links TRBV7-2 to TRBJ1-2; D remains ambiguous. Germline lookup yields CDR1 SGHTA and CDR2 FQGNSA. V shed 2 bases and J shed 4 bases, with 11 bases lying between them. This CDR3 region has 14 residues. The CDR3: CASSLMQTSYGYTF. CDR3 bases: TGTGCCAGCAGCTTAATGCAGACAAGCTATGGCTACACCTTC. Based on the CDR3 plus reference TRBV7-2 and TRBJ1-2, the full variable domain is GAGVSQSPSNKVTEKGKDVELRCDPISGHTALYWYRQSLGQGLEFLIYFQGNSAPDKSGLPSDRFSAERTGGSVSTLTIQRTQQEDSAVYLCASSLMQTSYGYTFGSGTRLTVV.